This is a list of T cell receptor beta chains from one sample in a study of T cells in localized non-small cell lung cancer. Libraries were prepared by immunoSEQ multiplex PCR; TCRdb keeps only in-frame clonotypes and omits some of them. The table records over 40,000 clones, around nine tenths of them present only once. The sample consisted of peripheral blood, taken before any cancer treatment. These receptors were obtained from a female donor older than 55 with stage I squamous cell lung carcinoma. The CDR3 runs from the conserved cysteine through the conserved F or W. A D gene is named only where the DNA matches it firmly. Where a row states a size, it is once, few, many or the class of an expanded clone; other rows omit it.

d_gene	v_gene	j_gene	abundance	CDR3aa	CDR3nt
TRBD1	TRBV5-6	TRBJ2-5	once	CASSLGQGAETQYF	TGTGCCAGCAGCCTGGGACAGGGGGCCGAGACCCAGTACTTC
TRBD2	TRBV14	TRBJ2-3	.	CASSQERDYPQYF	TGTGCCAGCAGCCAAGAGAGGGACTATCCGCAGTATTTT
TRBD2	TRBV7-6	TRBJ2-1	.	CASSATSGRAGEQFF	TGTGCCAGCAGCGCCACTAGCGGGAGGGCCGGTGAGCAGTTCTTC
.	TRBV7-2	TRBJ1-2	.	CASSLDGRRSVYGYTF	TGTGCCAGCAGCTTAGACGGACGCAGGTCGGTATATGGCTACACCTTC
.	TRBV4-1	TRBJ2-7	.	CASSQDYYEQYF	TGCGCCAGCAGCCAAGATTACTACGAGCAGTACTTC
.	TRBV20-1	TRBJ2-1	.	CSARDWPEQFF	TGCAGTGCTAGAGATTGGCCCGAGCAGTTCTTC
.	TRBV6-5	TRBJ1-2	few	CASSSGSYGYTF	TGTGCCAGCAGTTCTGGAAGCTATGGCTACACCTTC
.	TRBV5-4	TRBJ2-3	.	CASSLGGGSITDTQYF	TGTGCCAGCAGCTTGGGGGGTGGAAGTATCACAGATACGCAGTATTTT
.	TRBV5-1	TRBJ2-6	.	CATRATSGANVLTF	TGCGCCACTCGGGCGACCTCTGGGGCCAACGTCCTGACTTTC
.	TRBV5-5	TRBJ1-4	.	CASSPRGTNEKLFF	TGTGCCAGCAGCCCCAGGGGAACTAATGAAAAACTGTTTTTT